This TCR beta chain was sequenced in a study of post-analysis software for immune sequencing data. Findings of the study overall: Multiple sclerosis was associated with a significant reduction in normalized Chao1 diversity relative to controls. Higher frequency in patients than in controls was seen for about five TRBV segments, with TRBV5-6, TRBV5-1 and TRBV20-1 among them. Under the F measure, samples that were prepared in one batch clustered strongly together.

Researchers reported that TCR beta cDNA libraries carried unique molecular identifiers. A single record per CDR3 protein comes from TCRdb applying MiXCR to the PCR reads. The table includes hundreds of thousands of distinct CDR3 sequences, around 37% detected once. V was clipped by 0 bases and J by 9 bases, with 12 bases between them. CDR3 size: 14 residues. Germline assignment: CDR1 LNHNV and CDR2 YYDKDF (reference sequence). As regards this clonotype: What it binds is not known.

The sequence was collected from a girl aged 5-17 years with multiple sclerosis. Sequencing was carried out using blood. The genes are TRBV15 and TRBJ2-4; D remains ambiguous. CDR3 sequence: CATSRDVGHGIQYF. DNA for the CDR3: TGTGCCACCAGCAGAGATGTGGGCCATGGCATTCAGTACTTC.